This TCR beta chain was recovered during a study of T cell changes during pregnancy in multiple sclerosis. The table came from immunoSEQ multiplex PCR; TCRdb's copy has only in-frame clones and leaves some out. The sample lists approximately 93,000 clones; under 95% were seen once. The specimen was peripheral blood, collected before pregnancy. This receptor was identified in a female donor with multiple sclerosis, enrolled in a pregnancy study.

CDR3 protein: CASSLDSAGSGTEAFF. The CDR3 region has the DNA TGTGCCAGCAGCTTAGATTCGGCAGGGTCTGGGACTGAAGCTTTCTTT. This chain connects TRBV7-9 to TRBJ1-1; D may be TRBD1 (5 bases). The CDR3 extends over 16 amino acids. Trimming removed 1 base from V and 5 bases from J, with 17 bases in between. The germline V gene encodes CDR1 SEHNR and CDR2 FQNEAQ (reference sequence).